This T cell receptor (beta chain) was captured by sequencing in a study of shared clonotypes between healthy human individuals. Assay: immunoSEQ multiplex PCR; the TCRdb copy retains only in-frame clones and omits some. The profile shows around 1,900,000 clones, over 85% of them singletons. CD45RO-negative CD8 cells positively selected for CCR7 made up the naive population, which excluded terminally differentiated effector memory CD45RA+ cells. This clone was recorded once. The sample comprised naive CD8+ T cells from PBMCs. The receptor comes from a young man in good health. Some clones in this sample may be carry-over from other donors' samples.

CDR3 coding DNA: TGTGCCAGCAGCAAACCGGGCGCCAATGAAAAACTGTTTTTT. This translates into CASSKPGANEKLFF. This rearrangement joins TRBV28 to TRBJ1-4, with D unresolved. The CDR3 has 14 residues. Germline CDR1 and CDR2: MDHEN and SYDVKM. V lost 6 bases and J 5 bases, leaving 13 bases between the germline ends. Looking up the rest from reference TRBV28 and TRBJ1-4 gives the full variable domain: DVKVTQSSRYLVKRTGEKVFLECVQDMDHENMFWYRQDPGLGLRLIYFSYDVKMKEKGDIPEGYSVSREKKERFSLILESASTNQTSMYLCASSKPGANEKLFFGSGTQLSVL.